Listed below are T cell receptor beta chains from one sample, sequenced in a study of PD-1 blockade in classical Hodgkin lymphoma. Clones were sequenced by immunoSEQ multiplex PCR, and TCRdb holds only the in-frame ones, with some missing. The sample lists 24,000 or so clones, approximately 69% occurring once. Here the sequenced sample was peripheral blood mononuclear cells (PBMCs), taken at baseline. These receptors were collected from a human donor with classical Hodgkin lymphoma. Each CDR3 is given with its conserved first and last residue. The D gene is left open where the match is weak. A row's size may be missing; if present it is once, few, many or a size class.

-	-	TRBV27	TRBJ1-5	CASSWGPLGRNQPQHF	TGTGCCAGCAGTTGGGGACCCTTGGGTAGAAATCAGCCCCAGCATTTT
-	-	TRBV6-6	TRBJ1-2	CASSYRDRPHYGYTF	TGTGCCAGCAGTTACCGCGACAGACCCCACTATGGCTACACCTTC
TRBD2	-	TRBV6-5	TRBJ2-3	CASTKAGGRADTQYF	TGTGCCAGCACCAAAGCGGGGGGTCGGGCAGATACGCAGTATTTT
TRBD2	-	TRBV7-3	TRBJ2-3	CASRAGGSRTDTQYF	TGTGCCAGCCGAGCGGGGGGTAGTCGCACAGATACGCAGTATTTT
TRBD1	few	TRBV7-6	TRBJ1-2	CASSLTIGQDYGYTF	TGTGCCAGCAGCTTAACGATAGGACAGGACTATGGCTACACCTTC
-	-	TRBV23-1	TRBJ2-5	CASLSGASETQYF	TGCGCCAGCCTCTCAGGGGCGTCAGAGACCCAGTACTTC
-	-	TRBV5-4	TRBJ2-7	CASSLGGTGDEQYF	TGTGCCAGCAGCTTGGGGGGGACGGGAGACGAGCAGTACTTC
TRBD1	-	TRBV7-9	TRBJ2-1	CASSGGQLYNEQFF	TGTGCCAGCAGCGGGGGACAGTTATACAATGAGCAGTTCTTC
-	-	TRBV11-3	TRBJ2-1	CASSLGAYNEQFF	TGTGCCAGCAGCTTAGGCGCTTACAATGAGCAGTTCTTC
TRBD2	-	TRBV5-4	TRBJ2-3	CASSLALTSGGGGGSDTQYF	TGTGCCAGCAGCTTGGCTTTGACTAGCGGGGGCGGGGGGGGGTCAGATACGCAGTATTTT
-	once	TRBV11-2	TRBJ2-1	CASSPAEGPTYNEQFF	TGTGCCAGCAGCCCGGCTGAGGGACCCACCTACAATGAGCAGTTCTTC
-	-	TRBV28	TRBJ1-5	CATLRGRNSNQPQHF	TGTGCCACGCTACGGGGACGGAATAGCAATCAGCCCCAGCATTTT
TRBD1	-	TRBV29-1	TRBJ2-2	CSVRNRQGGTGELFF	TGCAGCGTTAGAAACCGACAGGGCGGCACCGGGGAGCTGTTTTTT
-	-	TRBV2	TRBJ2-7	CASSVRGGRSYEQYF	TGTGCCAGCAGTGTTCGAGGGGGAAGATCCTACGAGCAGTACTTC
-	-	TRBV7-9	TRBJ1-5	CASSSEDSYSNQPQHF	TGTGCCAGCAGCTCAGAGGACAGTTATAGCAATCAGCCCCAGCATTTT
-	once	TRBV2	TRBJ2-1	CASSQGLSLGEQFF	TGTGCCAGCAGTCAGGGTCTATCGTTAGGTGAGCAGTTCTTC
TRBD1	few	TRBV19	TRBJ2-7	CASSFRDRGHEQYF	TGTGCCAGTAGTTTCCGGGACAGGGGCCACGAGCAGTACTTC
-	-	TRBV4-1	TRBJ2-3	CASSQAPGKVNTDTQYF	TGCGCCAGCAGCCAAGCCCCAGGGAAGGTTAACACAGATACGCAGTATTTT
TRBD1	few	TRBV4-1	TRBJ2-1	CASSQRGQGYNEQFF	TGCGCCAGCAGCCAACGGGGACAGGGTTACAATGAGCAGTTCTTC
-	-	TRBV30	TRBJ1-1	CAWSGSGAGSGAFF	TGTGCCTGGAGTGGATCGGGGGCCGGGAGTGGGGCTTTCTTT
TRBD1	-	TRBV19	TRBJ1-3	CASTPDRGQDTIYF	TGTGCCAGTACCCCGGACAGGGGGCAGGACACCATATATTTT
TRBD1	-	TRBV4-3	TRBJ1-2	CASSPGQGGLGGYTF	TGCGCCAGCAGCCCGGGACAGGGGGGCTTGGGTGGCTACACCTTC
-	-	TRBV4-2	TRBJ1-1	CASSQTGLNTEAFF	TGTGCCAGCAGCCAAACGGGACTAAACACTGAAGCTTTCTTT
-	once	TRBV9	TRBJ1-1	CASSPPPAHLSEAFF	TGTGCCAGCAGCCCTCCCCCGGCCCACCTATCTGAAGCTTTCTTT
-	-	TRBV5-4	TRBJ1-2	CASSLAFSGYTF	TGTGCCAGCAGCTTGGCTTTTTCTGGCTACACCTTC
-	few	TRBV30	TRBJ1-2	CAWSMGSWGYTF	TGTGCCTGGAGTATGGGGTCCTGGGGCTACACCTTC
-	-	TRBV19	TRBJ1-3	CASSIGTGTGNTIYF	TGTGCCAGTAGTATCGGAACAGGGACTGGAAACACCATATATTTT
-	medium-sized	TRBV7-2	TRBJ2-5	CASTFQETQYF	TGTGCCAGCACCTTCCAAGAGACCCAGTACTTC
TRBD1	-	TRBV2	TRBJ1-2	CASSVFGQGSGGYTF	TGTGCCAGCAGTGTCTTTGGACAGGGGTCTGGTGGCTACACCTTC
-	medium-sized	TRBV7-2	TRBJ2-5	CASSLKGSQETQYF	TGTGCCAGCAGCTTAAAGGGCTCCCAAGAGACCCAGTACTTC
-	-	TRBV9	TRBJ1-2	CASSAPGELGYTF	TGTGCCAGCAGCGCTCCAGGGGAGTTGGGCTACACCTTC
-	-	TRBV6-1	TRBJ1-2	CASSAEGPNYGYTF	TGTGCCAGCAGTGCTGAAGGTCCGAACTATGGCTACACCTTC
-	few	TRBV7-2	TRBJ1-5	CASSLDLGRAGQPQHF	TGTGCCAGCAGCTTAGATCTGGGGCGGGCGGGTCAGCCCCAGCATTTT
-	few	TRBV27	TRBJ2-1	CASSLSDSFNEQFF	TGTGCCAGCAGTTTATCTGACTCTTTCAATGAGCAGTTCTTC
-	-	TRBV5-8	TRBJ1-1	CASSWSGPMGLNTEAFF	TGTGCCAGCAGCTGGTCCGGCCCTATGGGACTAAACACTGAAGCTTTCTTT
-	-	TRBV5-1	TRBJ1-2	CASSFKYYGYTF	TGCGCCAGCAGCTTCAAGTATTATGGCTACACCTTC
TRBD1	-	TRBV4-1	TRBJ2-7	CASSPAQGLPYEQYF	TGCGCCAGCAGCCCAGCACAGGGGTTGCCCTACGAGCAGTACTTC
-	-	TRBV7-9	TRBJ2-7	CASSSTYEQYF	TGTGCCAGCAGCTCCACATACGAGCAGTACTTC
TRBD1	-	TRBV11-2	TRBJ2-1	CASRHYQGATYNEQFF	TGTGCCAGCAGGCACTACCAGGGGGCCACCTACAATGAGCAGTTCTTC
TRBD2	-	TRBV7-9	TRBJ2-3	CASSLATSGGDNTQYF	TGTGCCAGCAGCTTAGCGACTAGCGGGGGGGATAATACGCAGTATTTT
-	few	TRBV20-1	TRBJ1-1	CSASSGEAFF	TGCAGTGCTAGCTCTGGTGAAGCTTTCTTT
-	-	TRBV30	TRBJ2-7	CAWMGAYEQYF	TGTGCCTGGATGGGCGCCTACGAGCAGTACTTC
-	once	TRBV28	TRBJ1-2	CASSPEINYGYTF	TGTGCCAGCAGTCCCGAGATAAACTATGGCTACACCTTC
-	-	TRBV13	TRBJ2-3	CASSPWGGLSTDTQYF	TGTGCCAGCAGCCCTTGGGGCGGGCTGAGCACAGATACGCAGTATTTT
-	-	TRBV7-8	TRBJ2-2	CASSLIANTGELFF	TGTGCCAGCAGCTTAATAGCGAACACCGGGGAGCTGTTTTTT
TRBD1	medium-sized	TRBV28	TRBJ2-1	CASRKLQGAGSNEQFF	TGTGCCAGCAGGAAATTACAGGGGGCCGGGTCGAATGAGCAGTTCTTC
-	-	TRBV7-8	TRBJ1-1	CASSLAWGLNTEAFF	TGTGCCAGCAGCTTAGCTTGGGGCTTGAACACTGAAGCTTTCTTT
TRBD1	few	TRBV6-6	TRBJ1-4	CASSYVTGGGEKLFF	TGTGCCAGCAGTTACGTGACAGGGGGCGGTGAAAAACTGTTTTTT
-	-	TRBV4-3	TRBJ1-2	CASSQGLGLEGYTF	TGCGCCAGCAGCCAAGGATTGGGCCTCGAGGGCTACACCTTC
-	-	TRBV7-9	TRBJ1-4	CASSFGGRTNEKLFF	TGTGCCAGCAGCTTCGGGGGAAGGACTAATGAAAAACTGTTTTTT